The sequence of this TCR beta chain was determined in a study of blood T cell repertoires in COVID-19. Whole-study context: The study drew acute and convalescent COVID-19 samples from the United States, Italy and Spain. The analysed material was cDNA or gDNA that came from T cells, B-cell-depleted T cells, or PBMCs.

Original methodology: Reference gene primers were amplified, and this amplification served to estimate nucleated cell counts. The repertoire was sequenced with immunoSEQ multiplex PCR; TCRdb's copy has only in-frame clones and lacks some. The V and J calls and clone size were taken over from that table, and D and trimming were inferred from the DNA. The profile shows about 150,000 clones, 86% of them singletons. The sequencing sample was made of peripheral blood. This TCR derives from a man in his 70s with acute or convalescent COVID-19.

The CDR3 reads CASSLRTEETQYF. The CDR3 DNA is TGTGCCAGCAGCTTAAGGACAGAAGAGACCCAGTACTTC. The V call is TRBV5-8, the J call TRBJ2-5; TRBD1 is a possible D gene (6 bases). Trimming shortened V by 2 bases and J by 3 bases, and 8 bases separated the two germline ends. Germline V lookup: CDR1 SGHTS, CDR2 YDEGEE. The CDR3 contains 13 residues.